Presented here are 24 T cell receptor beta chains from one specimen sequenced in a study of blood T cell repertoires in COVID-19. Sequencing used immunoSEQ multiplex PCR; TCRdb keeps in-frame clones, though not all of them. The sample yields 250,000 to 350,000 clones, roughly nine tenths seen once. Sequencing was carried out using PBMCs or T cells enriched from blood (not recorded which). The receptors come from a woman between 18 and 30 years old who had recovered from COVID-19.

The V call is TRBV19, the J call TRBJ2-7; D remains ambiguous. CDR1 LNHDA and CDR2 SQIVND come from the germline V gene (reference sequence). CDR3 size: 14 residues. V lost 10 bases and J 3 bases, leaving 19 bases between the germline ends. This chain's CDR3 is CATKAQAANYEQYF. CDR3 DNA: TGTGCCACCAAAGCCCAGGCCGCCAACTACGAGCAGTACTTC.

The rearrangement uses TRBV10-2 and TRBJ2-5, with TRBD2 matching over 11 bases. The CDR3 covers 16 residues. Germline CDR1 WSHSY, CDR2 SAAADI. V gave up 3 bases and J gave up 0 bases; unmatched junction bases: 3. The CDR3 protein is CASSDLAGGYQETQYF. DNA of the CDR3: TGCGCCAGCAGTGATCTAGCGGGGGGTTACCAAGAGACCCAGTACTTC.

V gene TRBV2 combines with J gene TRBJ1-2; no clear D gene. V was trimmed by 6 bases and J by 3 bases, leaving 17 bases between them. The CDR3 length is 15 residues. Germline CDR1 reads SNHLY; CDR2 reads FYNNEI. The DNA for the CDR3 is TGTGCCAGCAGATCCTTTACGGGGTTAGACTATGGCTACACCTTC. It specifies CASRSFTGLDYGYTF.

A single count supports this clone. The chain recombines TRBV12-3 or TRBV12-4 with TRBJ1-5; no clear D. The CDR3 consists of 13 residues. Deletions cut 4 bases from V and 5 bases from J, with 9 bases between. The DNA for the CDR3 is TGTGCCAGCAGTTCACAGAGAGATCAGCCCCAGCATTTT. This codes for CASSSQRDQPQHF.

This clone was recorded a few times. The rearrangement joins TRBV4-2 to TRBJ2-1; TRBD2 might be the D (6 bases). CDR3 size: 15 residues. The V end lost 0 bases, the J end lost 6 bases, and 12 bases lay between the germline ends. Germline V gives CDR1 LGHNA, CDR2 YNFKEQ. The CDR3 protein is CASSQDPLAGNEQFF. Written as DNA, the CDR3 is TGTGCCAGCAGCCAAGACCCACTAGCAGGCAATGAGCAGTTCTTC.

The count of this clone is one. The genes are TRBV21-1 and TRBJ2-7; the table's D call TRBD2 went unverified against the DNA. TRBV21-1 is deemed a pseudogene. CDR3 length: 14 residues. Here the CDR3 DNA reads TGTGCCAGCAGCACGGGACTCTTCGCCTACGAGCAGTACTTC. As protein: CASSTGLFAYEQYF.

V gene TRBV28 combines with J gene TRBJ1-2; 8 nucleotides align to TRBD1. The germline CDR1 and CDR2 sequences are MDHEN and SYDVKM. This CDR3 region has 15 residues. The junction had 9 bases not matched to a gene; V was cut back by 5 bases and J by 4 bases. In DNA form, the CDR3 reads TGTGCCAGCAGTCCCCCGGACAGGGAGGGCTATGGCTACACCTTC. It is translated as CASSPPDREGYGYTF.

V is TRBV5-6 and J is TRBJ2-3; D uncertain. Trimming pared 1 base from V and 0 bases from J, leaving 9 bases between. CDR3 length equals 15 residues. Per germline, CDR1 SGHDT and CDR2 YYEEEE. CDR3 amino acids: CASSLSQISTDTQYF. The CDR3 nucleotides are TGTGCCAGCAGCTTGTCGCAGATTAGCACAGATACGCAGTATTTT.

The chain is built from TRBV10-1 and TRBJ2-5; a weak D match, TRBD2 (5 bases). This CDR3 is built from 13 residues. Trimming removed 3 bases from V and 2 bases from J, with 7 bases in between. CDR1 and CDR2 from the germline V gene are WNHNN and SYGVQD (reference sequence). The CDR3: CASSETSQETQYF. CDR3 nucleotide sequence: TGCGCCAGCAGTGAAACTAGTCAAGAGACCCAGTACTTC.

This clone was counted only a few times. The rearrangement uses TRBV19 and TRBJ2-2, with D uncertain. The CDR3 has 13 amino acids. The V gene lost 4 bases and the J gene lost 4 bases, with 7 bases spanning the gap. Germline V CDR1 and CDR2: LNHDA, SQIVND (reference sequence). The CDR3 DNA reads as TGTGCCAGTAGTAGCTCGGGCACCGGGGAGCTGTTTTTT. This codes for CASSSSGTGELFF.

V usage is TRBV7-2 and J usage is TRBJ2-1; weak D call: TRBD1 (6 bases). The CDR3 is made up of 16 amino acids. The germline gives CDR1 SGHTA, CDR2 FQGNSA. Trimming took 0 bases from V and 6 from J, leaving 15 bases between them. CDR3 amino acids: CASSLARQGYPNEQFF. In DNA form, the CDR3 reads TGTGCCAGCAGCTTAGCAAGGCAGGGGTATCCCAATGAGCAGTTCTTC.

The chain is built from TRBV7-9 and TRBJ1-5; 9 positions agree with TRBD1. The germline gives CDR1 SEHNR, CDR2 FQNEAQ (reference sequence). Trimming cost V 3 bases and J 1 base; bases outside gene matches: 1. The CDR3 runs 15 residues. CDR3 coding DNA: TGTGCCAGCAGCTTTGGACAGGGGAGCAATCAGCCCCAGCATTTT. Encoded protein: CASSFGQGSNQPQHF.

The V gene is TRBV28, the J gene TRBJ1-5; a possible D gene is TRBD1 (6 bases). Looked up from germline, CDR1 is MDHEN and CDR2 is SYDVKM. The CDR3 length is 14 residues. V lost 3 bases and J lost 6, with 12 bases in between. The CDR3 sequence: CASSLRGSSQPQHF. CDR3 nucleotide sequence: TGTGCCAGCAGTTTGAGGGGGTCAAGTCAGCCCCAGCATTTT.

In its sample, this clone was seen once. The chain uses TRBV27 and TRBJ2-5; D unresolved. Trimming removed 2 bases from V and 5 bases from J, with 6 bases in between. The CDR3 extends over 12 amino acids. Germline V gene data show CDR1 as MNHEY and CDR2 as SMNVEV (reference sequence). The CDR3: CASSLPGETQYF. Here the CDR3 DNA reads TGTGCCAGCAGTTTACCCGGGGAGACCCAGTACTTC.

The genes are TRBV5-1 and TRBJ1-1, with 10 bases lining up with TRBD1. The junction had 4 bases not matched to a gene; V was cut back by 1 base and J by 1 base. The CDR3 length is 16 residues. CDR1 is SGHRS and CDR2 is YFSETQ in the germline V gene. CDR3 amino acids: CASSLRGQGENTEAFF. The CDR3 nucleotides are TGCGCCAGCAGCTTGAGAGGACAGGGGGAGAACACTGAAGCTTTCTTT.

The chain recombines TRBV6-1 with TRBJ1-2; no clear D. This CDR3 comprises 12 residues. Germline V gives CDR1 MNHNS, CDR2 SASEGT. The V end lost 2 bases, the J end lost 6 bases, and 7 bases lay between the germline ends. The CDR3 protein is CASSEYYNGYTF. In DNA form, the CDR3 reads TGTGCCAGCAGTGAATATTATAATGGCTACACCTTC.

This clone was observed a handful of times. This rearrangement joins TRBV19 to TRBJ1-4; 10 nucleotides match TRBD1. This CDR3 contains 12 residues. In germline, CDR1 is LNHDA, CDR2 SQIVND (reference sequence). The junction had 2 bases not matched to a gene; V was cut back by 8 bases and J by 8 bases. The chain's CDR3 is CASAGQGEKLFF. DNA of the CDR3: TGTGCCAGTGCGGGACAGGGGGAAAAACTGTTTTTT. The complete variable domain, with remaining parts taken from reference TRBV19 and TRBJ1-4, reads DGGITQSPKYLFRKEGQNVTLSCEQNLNHDAMYWYRQDPGQGLRLIYYSQIVNDFQKGDIAEGYSVSREKKESFPLTVTSAQKNPTAFYLCASAGQGEKLFFGSGTQLSVL.

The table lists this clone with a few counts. This CDR3 reads CASSPDSSTGELFF. The CDR3 DNA reads TGTGCCAGCAGCCCTGACAGCTCCACCGGGGAGCTGTTTTTT. The genes are TRBV7-9 and TRBJ2-2; D perhaps matches TRBD1 (5 bases). CDR1 and CDR2 from the germline V gene are SEHNR and FQNEAQ (reference sequence). This CDR3 has 14 amino acids. Between the trimmed V and J ends, which lost 5 bases and 4 bases, there was a span of 11 bases.

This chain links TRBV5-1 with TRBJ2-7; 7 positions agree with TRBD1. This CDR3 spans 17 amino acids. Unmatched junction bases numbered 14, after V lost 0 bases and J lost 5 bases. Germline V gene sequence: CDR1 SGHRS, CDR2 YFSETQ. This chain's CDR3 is CASSLGRGGQTVDEQYF. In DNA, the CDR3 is TGCGCCAGCAGCTTGGGGAGAGGGGGACAGACTGTGGACGAGCAGTACTTC.

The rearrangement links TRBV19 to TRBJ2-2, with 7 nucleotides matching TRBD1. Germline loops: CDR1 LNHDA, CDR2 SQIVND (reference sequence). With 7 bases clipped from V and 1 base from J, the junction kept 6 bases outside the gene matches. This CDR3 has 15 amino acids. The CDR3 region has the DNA TGTGCCAGTACCCCGGACAGGCTGAACACCGGGGAGCTGTTTTTT. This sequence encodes CASTPDRLNTGELFF.

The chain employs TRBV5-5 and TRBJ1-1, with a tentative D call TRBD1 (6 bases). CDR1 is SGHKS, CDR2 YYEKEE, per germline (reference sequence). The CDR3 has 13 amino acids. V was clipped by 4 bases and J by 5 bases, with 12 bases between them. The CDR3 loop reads CASSAHRATEAFF. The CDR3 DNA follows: TGTGCCAGCAGCGCTCACAGGGCTACTGAAGCTTTCTTT. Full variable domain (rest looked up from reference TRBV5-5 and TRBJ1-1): DAGVTQSPTHLIKTRGQQVTLRCSPISGHKSVSWYQQVLGQGPQFIFQYYEKEERGRGNFPDRFSARQFPNYSSELNVNALLLGDSALYLCASSAHRATEAFFGQGTRLTVV.

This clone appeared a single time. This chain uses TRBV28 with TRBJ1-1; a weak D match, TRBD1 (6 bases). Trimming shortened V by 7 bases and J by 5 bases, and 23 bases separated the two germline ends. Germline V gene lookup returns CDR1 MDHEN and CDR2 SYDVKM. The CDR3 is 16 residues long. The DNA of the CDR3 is TGTGCCAGCACCCGTCCCGGAACAGGGCGAGGAACTGAAGCTTTCTTT. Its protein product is CASTRPGTGRGTEAFF.

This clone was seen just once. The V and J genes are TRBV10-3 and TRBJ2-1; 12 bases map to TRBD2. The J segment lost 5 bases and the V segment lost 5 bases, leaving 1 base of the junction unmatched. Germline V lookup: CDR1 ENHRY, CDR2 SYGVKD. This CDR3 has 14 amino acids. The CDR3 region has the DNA TGTGCCATCAGTAGGACTAGCGGGGACAATGAGCAGTTCTTC. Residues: CAISRTSGDNEQFF.

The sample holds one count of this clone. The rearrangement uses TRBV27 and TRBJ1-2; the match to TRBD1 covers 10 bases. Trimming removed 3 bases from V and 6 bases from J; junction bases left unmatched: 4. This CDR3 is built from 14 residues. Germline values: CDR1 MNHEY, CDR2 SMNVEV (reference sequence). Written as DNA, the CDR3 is TGTGCCAGCAGTTTCCGGACAGGGGGAAATGGCTACACCTTC. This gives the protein CASSFRTGGNGYTF.